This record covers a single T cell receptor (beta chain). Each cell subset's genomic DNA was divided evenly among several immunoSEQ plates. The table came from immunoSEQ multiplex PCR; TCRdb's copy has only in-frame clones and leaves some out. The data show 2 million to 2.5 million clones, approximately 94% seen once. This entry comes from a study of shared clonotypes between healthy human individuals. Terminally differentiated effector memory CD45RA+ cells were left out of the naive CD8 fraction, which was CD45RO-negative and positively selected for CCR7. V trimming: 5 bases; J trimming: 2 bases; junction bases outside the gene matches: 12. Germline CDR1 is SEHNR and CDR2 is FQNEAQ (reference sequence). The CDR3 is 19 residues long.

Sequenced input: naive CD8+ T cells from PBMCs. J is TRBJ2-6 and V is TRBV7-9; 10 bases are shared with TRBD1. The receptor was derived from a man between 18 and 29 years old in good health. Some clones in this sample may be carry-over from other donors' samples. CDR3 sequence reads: CASSPLTGGYRAGANVLTF. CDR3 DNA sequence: TGTGCCAGCAGCCCCCTGACAGGGGGCTATAGGGCTGGGGCCAACGTCCTGACTTTC. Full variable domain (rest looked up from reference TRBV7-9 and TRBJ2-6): DTGVSQNPRHKITKRGQNVTFRCDPISEHNRLYWYRQTLGQGPEFLTYFQNEAQLEKSRLLSDRFSAERPKGSFSTLEIQRTEQGDSAMYLCASSPLTGGYRAGANVLTFGAGSRLTVL.